This T cell receptor (beta chain) was sequenced in a study of blood T cells in healthy people across ages. Study information: Template switching recovered approximately one barcoded beta molecule for every two T cells. Findings and limits, study-wide: Long-lived donors had more naive CD4+ cells and higher diversity than aged donors. Because sorting was not performed, PBMCs prevented conclusive naive versus antigen-experienced comparison.

Together with a sample-barcoded 5' primer, a J-beta primer mix was included in a second PCR lasting roughly 6 to 12 cycles. TCRdb redid the calling of the 5' RACE reads with MiXCR, one entry per CDR3 protein. The data show about 1,600,000 distinct CDR3 sequences, approximately 42% seen once. Every sample gave at least 5 micrograms of total RNA when it was extracted. This CDR3 is 12 amino acids long. V was pared by 8 bases and J by 6 bases, with 5 bases of the junction left unmatched. Germline values: CDR1 MNHEY, CDR2 SVGAGI. Comments on this clonotype: Its antigen remains unidentified.

The chain combines TRBV6-5 with TRBJ2-3; the match to TRBD1 covers 7 bases. The sequenced sample consisted of blood. The TCR was taken from a woman aged 18-35 years in good health. CDR3 sequence: CASAQGDDTQYF. The DNA for the CDR3 is TGTGCCAGCGCCCAGGGGGATGATACGCAGTATTTT.